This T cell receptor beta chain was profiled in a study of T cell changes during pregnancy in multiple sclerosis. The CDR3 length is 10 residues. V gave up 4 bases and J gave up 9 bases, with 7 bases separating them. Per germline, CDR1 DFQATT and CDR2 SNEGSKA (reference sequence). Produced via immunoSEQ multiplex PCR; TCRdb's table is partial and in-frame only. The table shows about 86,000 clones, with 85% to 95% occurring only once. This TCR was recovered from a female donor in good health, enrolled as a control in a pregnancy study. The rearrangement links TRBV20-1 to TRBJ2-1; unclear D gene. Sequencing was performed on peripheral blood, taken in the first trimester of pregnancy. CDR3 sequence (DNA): TGCAGTGCTATACGGTTTGAGCAGTTCTTC. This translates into CSAIRFEQFF.